This TCR beta chain was found in a study of T cell repertoires in cytomegalovirus infection. In the study overall: Public signatures in TCR beta pointed to CMV infection and matching HLA type.

TCRdb reanalysed the reads using MiXCR and keeps one entry per CDR3 protein. Among roughly 990,000 distinct CDR3 sequences listed, approximately 32% were seen once. As for this clonotype: Its antigen is as yet unknown.

Trimming at V came to 0 bases and at J to 2 bases, leaving 15 bases not matched to a gene. Germline CDR1 LGHNA, CDR2 YNFKEQ. This CDR3 comprises 20 residues. Study-wide results and limits: Within the response measured ex vivo, HLA-C-restricted CMV-specific TCR beta clonotypes were dominant.

Sequencing used cultured CD8+ T cells from PBMCs, obtained from culture after CMV antigen stimulation. This TCR came from a human donor in good health (CMV status not recorded). Some clones in this sample may be carry-over from other donors' samples. The rearrangement uses TRBV4-2 and TRBJ2-3; TRBD1 matches at 9 bases. The CDR3 spells CASSQDPTPTTGGYTDTQYF. Written as DNA, the CDR3 is TGTGCCAGCAGCCAAGATCCGACCCCTACGACAGGGGGTTACACAGATACGCAGTATTTT.